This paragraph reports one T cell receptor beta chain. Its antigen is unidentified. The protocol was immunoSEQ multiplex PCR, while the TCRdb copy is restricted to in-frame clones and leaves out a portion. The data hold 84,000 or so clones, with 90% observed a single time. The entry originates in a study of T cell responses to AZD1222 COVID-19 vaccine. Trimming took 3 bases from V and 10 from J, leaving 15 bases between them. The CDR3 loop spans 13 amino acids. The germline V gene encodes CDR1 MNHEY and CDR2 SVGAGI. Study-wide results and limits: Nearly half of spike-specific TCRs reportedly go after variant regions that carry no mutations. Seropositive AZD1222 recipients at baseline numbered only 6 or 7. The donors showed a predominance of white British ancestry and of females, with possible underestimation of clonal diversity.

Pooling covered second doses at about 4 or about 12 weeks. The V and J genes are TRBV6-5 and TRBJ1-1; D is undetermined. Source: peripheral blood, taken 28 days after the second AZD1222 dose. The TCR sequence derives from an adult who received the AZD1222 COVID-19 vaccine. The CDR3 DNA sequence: TGTGCCAGCAGTTATTCAAGTGACTGGGGAGCTTTCTTT. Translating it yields CASSYSSDWGAFF.